These 5 T cell receptor beta chains were all obtained from the same sample, sequenced in a study of shared clonotypes between healthy human individuals. Method: immunoSEQ multiplex PCR; TCRdb's copy keeps in-frame clones and lacks some. The sample gives under 2.5 million clones, 85% to 95% of which show up once; about 0.36% is in the top ten. The sample was naive CD4+ T cells from PBMCs. The subset denotes: CD45RA+ positively selected. These receptors all come from a man between 18 and 35 years old in good health. Some clones in this sample may be carry-over from other donors' samples.

For this clone: Other nucleotide sequences in the sample specify the same CDR3. The chain couples TRBV6-6 to TRBJ2-6; D gene uncertain. V was shortened by 0 bases and J by 1 base, with 4 bases between the two germline ends. This CDR3 is built from 15 residues. CDR1 and CDR2 (germline): MNHNY, SVGAGI (reference sequence). The CDR3 sequence is CASSYSRSGANVLTF. CDR3 in DNA: TGTGCCAGCAGTTACTCAAGGTCTGGGGCCAACGTCCTGACTTTC.

The chain combines TRBV28 with TRBJ1-3, with TRBD1 matching 12 bases. CDR1 is MDHEN and CDR2 is SYDVKM in the germline V gene. Trimming at V came to 6 bases and at J to 3 bases, leaving 18 bases not matched to a gene. This CDR3 comprises 20 residues. The CDR3 sequence is CASRLGGTGTGGLGGNTIYF. CDR3 nucleotides: TGTGCCAGCAGACTCGGGGGCACTGGGACAGGGGGCTTGGGTGGAAACACCATATATTTT.

The chain recombines TRBV11-3 with TRBJ2-1; TRBD1 matches at 7 bases. Germline V CDR1 and CDR2: SGHNT, YENEEA. Trimming removed 5 bases from V and 9 bases from J; junction bases left unmatched: 13. The CDR3 has 15 amino acids. In DNA, the CDR3 is TGTGCCAGCAGCCCCGGGCAGGGGGACGCGGGTGAGCAGTTCTTC. It encodes CASSPGQGDAGEQFF.

V and J are TRBV7-9 and TRBJ2-7; no firm D call. Germline V lookup: CDR1 SEHNR, CDR2 FQNEAQ (reference sequence). V was trimmed by 4 bases and J by 0 bases, leaving 10 bases between them. This CDR3 region has 14 residues. In DNA form, the CDR3 reads TGTGCCAGCAGCTCGACCGTAAGCTCCTACGAGCAGTACTTC. Protein sequence: CASSSTVSSYEQYF.

J is TRBJ2-7 and V is TRBV7-9; TRBD1 agrees at 7 bases. CDR3 length equals 15 residues. Losses at the gene ends were 5 bases for V and 6 bases for J; bases not matched to a gene: 13. CDR1 is SEHNR and CDR2 is FQNEAQ in the germline V gene (reference sequence). This CDR3 is CASSLYRDRPLEQYF. CDR3 DNA sequence: TGTGCCAGCAGCCTGTACCGGGACAGACCTCTCGAGCAGTACTTC.